The source of this T cell receptor beta chain is a study of shared clonotypes between healthy human individuals. Study at large: Those who served as donors were a couple of women and a few men between the ages of 18 and 49. Per-donor plates numbered three CD4 naive, three CD4 memory, two CD8 naive and one CD8 memory.

This CDR3 is 15 amino acids long. V was cut by 0 bases and J by 2 bases, with 11 bases left in between. From germline, CDR1 is SGHRS and CDR2 YFSETQ. Authors' methods: Owing to the provision of junction-only sequences devoid of quality scores by immunoSEQ, filtering differed. Sequencing was performed with immunoSEQ multiplex PCR; in TCRdb, only in-frame clones are kept and a portion is missing. The D gene and trimming were derived from the DNA, and the V and J assignments and clone size from that table. The table lists roughly 2.6 million clones, 90% to 95% of them singletons. V is TRBV5-1 and J is TRBJ2-5; possibly TRBD2 for D (6 bases). Sequencing was done on a sample of naive CD4+ T cells sorted from blood. As for subset: CD45RA+ positively selected. This TCR was recovered from a man aged 18 to 30 in good health. For the CDR3, the DNA is TGCGCCAGCAGCTTGGATCGCGGGGCTCAAGAGACCCAGTACTTC. Translated: CASSLDRGAQETQYF.